Listed here is a single T cell receptor beta chain. Its cognate antigen has yet to be identified. Per-nucleotide qualities are absent, and no much larger clonotype sits a single base away. Reading the label with the study, this specimen's time point is: baseline before first vaccination. The vaccinee samples were drawn from two UK trials, COV001 and COV002, one of which was a single-blind randomized controlled phase 2/3 trial testing AZD1222 (ChAdOx1 nCoV-19) in healthy adults. For TCRbeta chain sequencing, PBMC samples from trial participants were taken at day 0 and at day 28 after the second dose. CDR1 and CDR2, per the germline V gene, are MNHNS and SASEGT. V is cut back by 4 bases and J by 7 bases, with 12 bases in the junction unmatched. The CDR3 sequence holds 16 residues, the cysteine and phenylalanine included. The CDR3 DNA has 48 bases and is translated from base 1. These data come from a study of T cell responses to AZD1222 COVID-19 vaccine (TCRdb year 2021). The study in broad terms: AZD1222 recipients whose second dose came at about 4 weeks and those whose second dose came at about 12 weeks were combined into one group, since spike-specific TCR depth and breadth did not differ between the two schedules. A total of 233 trial participants underwent TCR sequencing, of whom around 200 received two doses of AZD1222 and approximately 25 received two doses of the MenACWY control vaccine. Enrollment into the trials was organized by age into subgroups of 18-55, 56-69 and 70-plus years, and those subgroups contained 148, 28 and 57 TCR-sequenced participants, respectively.

The full study reports these points: The whole spike protein was spanned by vaccine-associated CD4 TCRs, and dominant responses were seen in regions 160-218 and 743-854. Because no day 14 peak-response samples were available, the repertoires could be characterized only after the peak T cell response. After two AZD1222 doses, spike-specific TCR breadth and depth were significantly higher than at day 0 and than in MenACWY recipients. Conclusions about previously exposed vaccinees are limited, since just 5 or 6 AZD1222 recipients were seropositive for SARS-CoV-2 at baseline. In the small 56-69-year group, the increase in depth fell short of significance, most likely because of low power. Most participants were white British and females outnumbered males, and the authors suggested that clonal diversity may have been underestimated. Nearly half of unique spike-specific TCRs reportedly recognized epitopes outside regions mutated in the B.1.351 and B.1.1.7 variants.

The CDR3 regions of human TCRbeta chains were analyzed by immunosequencing. On the authors' methods: TCRs in the repertoires were compared against a reference library of SARS-CoV-2-specific TCRs that had been generated with the MIRA antigen-specificity platform. Breadth meant the fraction of unique TCRs that were SARS-CoV-2-associated, whereas depth meant the fraction of total T cells that were SARS-CoV-2-associated. Each spike-specific TCR was assigned to its reactive spike region and to a CD4 or CD8 class using the MIRA data. Log10-transformed breadth and depth values were compared by one-way ANOVA with Sidak's multiple comparisons tests. The table comes from immuneACCESS by way of TCRdb, which keeps in-frame sequences with V and J called. Part of the clones is missing from these tables; in studies checked, under half for an unresolved V gene and the rest for unknown reasons. The V and J calls and clone size are taken from that table; D and trimming were inferred from the DNA. The sample records 150,000 to 200,000 clones, just under 90% of which are singletons. The leading ten clones occupy 5% to 7.5% of the sample.

The material sequenced was peripheral blood, taken on day 0 of AZD1222 vaccination. This TCR derives from an adult in good health. Recombination connected TRBV6-1 to TRBJ2-3, and TRBD1 matches 9 of the central bases. The DNA reads as follows: TGTGCCAGCAGTGCCGAAAGGGGACAGGGAGGTAATACGCAGTATTTT. Its product reads: CASSAERGQGGNTQYF.